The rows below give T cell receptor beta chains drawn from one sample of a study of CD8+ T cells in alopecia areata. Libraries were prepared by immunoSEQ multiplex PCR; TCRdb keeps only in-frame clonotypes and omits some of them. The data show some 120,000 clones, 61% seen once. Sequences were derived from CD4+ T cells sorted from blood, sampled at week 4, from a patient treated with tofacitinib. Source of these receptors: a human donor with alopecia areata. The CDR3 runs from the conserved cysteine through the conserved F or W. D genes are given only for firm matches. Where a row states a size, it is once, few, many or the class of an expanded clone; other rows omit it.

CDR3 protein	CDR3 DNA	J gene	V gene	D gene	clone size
CASSLGTAYQETQYF	TGTGCCAGCAGTTTGGGGACAGCCTACCAAGAGACCCAGTACTTC	TRBJ2-5	TRBV28	TRBD1	-
CASNTGTGLLPRGYTF	TGTGCCAGCAATACCGGGACAGGGCTCCTTCCCCGTGGCTACACCTTC	TRBJ1-2	TRBV28	TRBD1	-
CASSLPGSFTGEQYF	TGTGCCAGCAGCCTACCGGGATCATTTACAGGGGAGCAGTACTTC	TRBJ2-7	TRBV5-6	-	-
CASSLKVDGLGLF	TGTGCCAGCAGTTTAAAGGTAGACGGTTTGGGCCTCTTC	TRBJ2-1	TRBV27	-	-
CASSLGGGTLYNEQFF	TGTGCCAGCAGCTTGGGGGGCGGGACCCTGTACAATGAGCAGTTCTTC	TRBJ2-1	TRBV7-9	-	-
CASSLRGDLHGYTF	TGTGCCAGCAGCTTACGGGGAGACCTCCATGGCTACACCTTC	TRBJ1-2	TRBV7-2	-	-
CASSLDIRETQYF	TGTGCCAGCAGCTTAGACATTCGGGAGACCCAGTACTTC	TRBJ2-5	TRBV7-2	-	-
CASNWSNQPQHF	TGTGCCAGTAACTGGTCCAATCAGCCCCAGCATTTT	TRBJ1-5	TRBV19	-	-
CASSGTGGYTEAFF	TGTGCCAGCAGTGGGACAGGGGGGTACACTGAAGCTTTCTTT	TRBJ1-1	TRBV2	TRBD1	-
CSVDDGAGGADTQYF	TGCAGCGTCGATGACGGGGCAGGGGGCGCAGATACGCAGTATTTT	TRBJ2-3	TRBV29-1	TRBD1	many
CASSLAPGGRIHSEAFF	TGTGCCAGCAGCTTAGCCCCCGGCGGACGCATTCACTCAGAAGCTTTCTTT	TRBJ1-1	TRBV7-2	-	-
CASSSPGREQFF	TGTGCCAGCAGCTCCCCCGGACGGGAGCAGTTCTTC	TRBJ2-1	TRBV7-2	-	-
CASSSGQSSNEKLFF	TGTGCCAGCAGCTCGGGACAGAGTTCGAATGAAAAACTGTTTTTT	TRBJ1-4	TRBV7-2	TRBD1	few
CSLGDNNEQFF	TGCAGCCTGGGGGACAACAATGAGCAGTTCTTC	TRBJ2-1	TRBV20-1	-	-
CASSTPRSPSYEQYF	TGTGCCAGCAGTACTCCCAGGAGCCCCTCCTACGAGCAGTACTTC	TRBJ2-7	TRBV7-2	-	few
CASSLDRGVYEQYF	TGTGCCAGCAGCTTAGACAGGGGGGTCTACGAGCAGTACTTC	TRBJ2-7	TRBV7-2	TRBD1	few
CASSYDRSDYEQCF	TGTGCCAGCAGCTATGACAGGTCGGACTACGAGCAGTGCTTC	TRBJ2-7	TRBV7-9	-	-
CASSSSGNEQYF	TGTGCCAGCAGTTCGAGCGGAAACGAGCAGTACTTC	TRBJ2-7	TRBV28	-	-
CASSLGQTGGEGTDTQYF	TGCGCCAGCAGCTTGGGCCAGACAGGGGGAGAAGGCACAGATACGCAGTATTTT	TRBJ2-3	TRBV5-1	TRBD1	few
CAWRHIRGTNEKLFF	TGTGCCTGGAGGCATATCCGGGGGACTAATGAAAAACTGTTTTTT	TRBJ1-4	TRBV30	-	-
CASSFDPGDGTDTQYF	TGCGCCAGCAGCTTTGATCCGGGGGACGGCACAGATACGCAGTATTTT	TRBJ2-3	TRBV5-1	-	-
CSVDFRTNTEAFF	TGCAGCGTTGATTTCCGAACCAACACTGAAGCTTTCTTT	TRBJ1-1	TRBV29-1	-	-
CASSIRTGQETQYF	TGTGCCAGCAGCATTAGGACTGGACAAGAGACCCAGTACTTC	TRBJ2-5	TRBV7-2	-	-